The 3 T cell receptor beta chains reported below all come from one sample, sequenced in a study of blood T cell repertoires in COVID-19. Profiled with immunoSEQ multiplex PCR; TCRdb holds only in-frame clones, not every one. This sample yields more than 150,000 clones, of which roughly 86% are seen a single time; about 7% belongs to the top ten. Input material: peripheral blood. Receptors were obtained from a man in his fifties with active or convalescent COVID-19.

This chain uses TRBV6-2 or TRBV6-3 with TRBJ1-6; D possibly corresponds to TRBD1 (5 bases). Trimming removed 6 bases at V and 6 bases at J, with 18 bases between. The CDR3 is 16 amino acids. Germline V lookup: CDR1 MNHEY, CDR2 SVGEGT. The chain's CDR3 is CASSFDRGETNSPLHF. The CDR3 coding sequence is TGTGCCAGCAGCTTCGACAGAGGAGAAACTAATTCACCCCTCCACTTT.

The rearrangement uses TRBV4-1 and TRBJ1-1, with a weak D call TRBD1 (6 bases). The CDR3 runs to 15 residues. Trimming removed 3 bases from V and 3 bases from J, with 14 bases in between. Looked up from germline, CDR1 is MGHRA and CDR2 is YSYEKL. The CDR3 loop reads CASSQETGWDTEAFF. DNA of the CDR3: TGCGCCAGCAGCCAGGAGACAGGTTGGGACACTGAAGCTTTCTTT.

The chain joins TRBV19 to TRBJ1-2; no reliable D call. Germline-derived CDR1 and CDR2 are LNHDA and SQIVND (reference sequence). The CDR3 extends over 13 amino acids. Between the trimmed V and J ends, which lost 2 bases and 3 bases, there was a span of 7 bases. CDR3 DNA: TGTGCCAGTAGTATAACCCACTACTATGGCTACACCTTC. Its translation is CASSITHYYGYTF.